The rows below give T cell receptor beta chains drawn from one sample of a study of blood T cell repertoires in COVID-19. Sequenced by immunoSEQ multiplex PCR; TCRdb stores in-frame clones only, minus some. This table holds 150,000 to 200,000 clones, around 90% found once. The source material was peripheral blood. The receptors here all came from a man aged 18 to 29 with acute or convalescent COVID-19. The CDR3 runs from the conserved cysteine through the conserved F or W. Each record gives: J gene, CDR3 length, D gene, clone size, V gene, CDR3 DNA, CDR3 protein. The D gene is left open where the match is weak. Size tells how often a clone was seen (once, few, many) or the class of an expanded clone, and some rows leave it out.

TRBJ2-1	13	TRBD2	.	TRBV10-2	TGCGCCAGCCGATTAGCGGGAGGCAATGAGCAGTTCTTC	CASRLAGGNEQFF
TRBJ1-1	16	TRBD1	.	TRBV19	TGTGCCAGTAGTGTGGGGGGACAGATAATAAACACTGAAGCTTTCTTT	CASSVGGQIINTEAFF
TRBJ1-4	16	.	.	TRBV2	TGTGCCAGCAGTGATAACTCCTGGGGCACTAATGAAAAACTGTTTTTT	CASSDNSWGTNEKLFF
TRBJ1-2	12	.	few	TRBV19	TGTGCCAGTACTTACCGGGGGTCTGGCTACACCTTC	CASTYRGSGYTF
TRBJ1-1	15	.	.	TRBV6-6	TGTGCCAGCAGTTACCCGGGAGTCATGAACACTGAAGCTTTCTTT	CASSYPGVMNTEAFF
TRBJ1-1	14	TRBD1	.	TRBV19	TGTGCCAGTAGTGGACAGGGGGGAAACACTGAAGCTTTCTTT	CASSGQGGNTEAFF
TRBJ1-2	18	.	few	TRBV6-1	TGTGCCAGCAGTGAAGCGATGTTACAGGGCATGGTCGGCTATGGCTACACCTTC	CASSEAMLQGMVGYGYTF
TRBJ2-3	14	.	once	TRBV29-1	TGCAGCTCTGCTGCGGGGTCTAGCACAGATACGCAGTATTTT	CSSAAGSSTDTQYF
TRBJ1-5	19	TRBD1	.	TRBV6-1	TGTGCCAGCAGTGCAAGATGGGACAGGGGCCGAAGTAGCAATCAGCCCCAGCATTTT	CASSARWDRGRSSNQPQHF
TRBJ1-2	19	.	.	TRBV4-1	TGCGCCAGCAGCCAAGATAAGCGAGTACTTTGGGGAGGAAGCTATGGCTACACCTTC	CASSQDKRVLWGGSYGYTF
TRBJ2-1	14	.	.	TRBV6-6	TGTGCCAGCAGTTACGCTACGACTGCCAATGAGCAGTTCTTC	CASSYATTANEQFF
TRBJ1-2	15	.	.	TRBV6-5	TGTGCCAGCAGTTACCGGAGAGGGAATAACTATGGCTACACCTTC	CASSYRRGNNYGYTF
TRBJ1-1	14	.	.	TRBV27	TGTGCCAGCAGTTTATTGGGGGGACGGACTGAAGCTTTCTTT	CASSLLGGRTEAFF
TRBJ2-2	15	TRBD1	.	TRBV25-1	TGTGCCAGCAGCCGGGACAGGGACAACACCGGGGAGCTGTTTTTT	CASSRDRDNTGELFF
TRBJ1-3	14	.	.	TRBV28	TGTGCCAGCACCTATGGACAGAGAGGAAACACCATATATTTT	CASTYGQRGNTIYF